This T cell receptor (beta chain) was sequenced in a study of blood T cell repertoires in COVID-19. Some clones are missing from TCRdb's copy, which holds only in-frame ones; the method was immunoSEQ multiplex PCR. The table lists about 63,000 clones, 80% to 90% of them singletons. Germline V CDR1 and CDR2: SGHAT, FQNNGV. The CDR3 totals 12 residues. V was shortened by 3 bases and J by 8 bases, with 10 bases between the two germline ends. The chain links TRBV11-2 to TRBJ1-1; D is possibly TRBD1 (6 bases). This clonotype was sampled from a human donor in a cohort sampled during active COVID-19. Material for sequencing was peripheral blood. In nucleotides, the CDR3 is TGTGCCAGCAGCTTGGGGGGGCCCGAAGCTTTCTTT. This codes for CASSLGGPEAFF. The entire variable domain, with the rest obtained from reference TRBV11-2 and TRBJ1-1, is as follows: EAGVAQSPRYKIIEKRQSVAFWCNPISGHATLYWYQQILGQGPKLLIQFQNNGVVDDSQLPKDRFSAERLKGVDSTLKIQPAKLEDSAVYLCASSLGGPEAFFGQGTRLTVV.